This TCR beta chain is from a study of T cell responses to AZD1222 COVID-19 vaccine. Broader study findings: White British donors predominated, females outnumbered males, and clonal diversity was possibly underestimated. The reported proportion of spike-specific TCRs targeting unmutated variant regions was nearly half.

The germline gives CDR1 LNHDA, CDR2 SQIVND (reference sequence). The length of the CDR3 is 14 residues. Between the trimmed V and J ends, which lost 0 bases and 3 bases, there was a span of 9 bases. As regards this clone: Its antigen is unknown.

Assay used: immunoSEQ multiplex PCR; TCRdb lists only in-frame clones, some missing. Among about 85,000 clones listed, about 90% were seen once. The V call is TRBV19, the J call TRBJ2-7, with D maybe TRBD1 (5 bases). The sample here was peripheral blood, taken on day 0 of AZD1222 vaccination. This clonotype was sampled from an adult in good health. CDR3 amino acids: CASSIDLGRYEQYF. The DNA of the CDR3 is TGTGCCAGTAGTATAGATTTGGGGCGCTACGAGCAGTACTTC.